This T cell receptor (beta chain) is drawn from a study of blood T cells in healthy people across ages. Study observations and caveats: Whereas aged donors had fewer naive CD4+ cells, long-lived donors had more of them and higher diversity.

Every sample gave at least 5 micrograms of total RNA when it was extracted. Combining a sample-barcoded 5' primer with a J-beta primer mix, a second PCR ran for about 7 to 12 cycles. TCRdb reprocessed the 5' RACE reads via MiXCR and lists one record per CDR3 protein. The sample includes some 760,000 distinct CDR3 sequences, 25% of them seen just once. Concerning this clonotype: Antigen: not known.

Germline lookup yields CDR1 MDHEN and CDR2 SYDVKM. This CDR3 region has 16 residues. The data were also submitted as part of a second study, on T cells of mothers and their children. That investigation notes: Per child, 2.5 million to 3 million TCR beta CDR3 reads were obtained, against over 10 million per mother.

The sequence was obtained from a boy aged 5-17 years in good health. Sequenced input: blood. The chain recombines TRBV28 with TRBJ2-5, with 7 bases aligning to TRBD2. The DNA matches TRBJ2-1 better at its end, which makes the J call doubtful. The chain's CDR3 is CASSQPRDYLSNEQFF. The CDR3 DNA reads TGTGCCAGCAGTCAGCCCCGGGACTATCTGTCCAATGAGCAGTTCTTC.